The sequence of this TCR beta chain was determined in a study of post-analysis software for immune sequencing data. Across the study: The study covered relapsing-remitting, secondary progressive and progressive-relapsing courses of multiple sclerosis.

To note about this clonotype: Its antigen is unidentified.

Study-level findings and limits: Among multiple sclerosis patients, normalized Chao1 diversity was significantly below that of controls. Strong co-clustering by F measure was evident for samples that had been prepared in the same batch. The five TRBV segments detected at higher frequency in patients than in controls included TRBV5-6, TRBV5-1 and TRBV20-1.

This CDR3 is 14 amino acids long. In germline, CDR1 is ENHRY, CDR2 SYGVKD. Trimming removed 8 bases from V and 2 bases from J, with 16 bases in between. The TCR beta cDNA libraries contained unique molecular identifiers. A population of 1 to 10 million T cells gave rise to around 530,000 cDNA molecules. From the PCR reads, TCRdb called clonotypes with MiXCR, one entry per CDR3 protein. The sample includes around 500,000 distinct CDR3 sequences, around 31% of them seen just once. The sequencing sample was made of blood. The origin of this receptor is a girl under 18 with multiple sclerosis. This chain connects TRBV10-3 to TRBJ2-7, with D maybe TRBD2 (6 bases). As DNA, the CDR3 is TGTGCCATCCGGAAGAGGGAGGCTGCCTACGAGCAGTACTTC. This codes for CAIRKREAAYEQYF.